This T cell receptor (beta chain) was recorded in a study of T cell responses to AZD1222 COVID-19 vaccine (TCRdb year 2021). Regarding the research as a whole: TCR sequencing was performed for approximately 240 trial participants, of whom some 200 were given two doses of AZD1222 and 26 were given two doses of MenACWY control vaccine. Enrollment into the trials was organized by age into subgroups of 18-55, 56-69 and 70-plus years, and those subgroups contained roughly 160, 29 and 62 TCR-sequenced participants, respectively. The research as a whole found: The 56-69-year group was small, and its depth increase did not reach significance, likely because of low power. Conclusions about previously exposed vaccinees are limited because only six or seven AZD1222 recipients were SARS-CoV-2 seropositive at baseline. Because no samples from the day 14 peak response were available, repertoires could be characterized only after the peak T cell response. Participants were mostly white British and included more females than males, and it was suggested by the authors that clonal diversity may have been underestimated. Spike-specific TCR breadth and depth rose significantly after two AZD1222 doses compared with day 0 and with MenACWY recipients. Vaccine-associated CD4 TCRs spanned the whole spike protein, with dominant responses in regions 160-218 and 743-854. Reportedly, almost half of the unique spike-specific TCRs recognized epitopes lying outside the regions that are mutated in the B.1.351 and B.1.1.7 variants.

Based on the germline V gene, the CDR1 and CDR2 sequences are SGHAT and FQNNGV. From the cysteine through the phenylalanine, the CDR3 covers 13 amino acids. The entry retains the CDR3 DNA only, 39 bases that are in frame from base 1. The junction shows trimming of 3 bases on V and 6 bases on J, plus 8 bases between the germline ends. Of note for this clone: No cognate antigen has been identified for it. No much larger clonotype is one base removed from it; base qualities were not supplied.

The CDR3 regions of human TCRbeta chains were analyzed by immunosequencing. The source study handled its data this way. Repertoire TCRs were checked for matches against a reference library of SARS-CoV-2-specific TCRs that had been generated using the MIRA antigen-specificity platform. Breadth was defined as the fraction of unique TCRs that were SARS-CoV-2-associated. Depth was defined as the fraction of total T cells that were SARS-CoV-2-associated. Using the MIRA data, each spike-specific TCR was mapped to the spike region that the TCR reacts to and placed in a CD4 or CD8 class. Log10-transformed breadth and depth values were compared by one-way ANOVA with Sidak's multiple comparisons tests. TCRdb holds this immuneACCESS table with in-frame rearrangements only. Some clones are missing; in checked studies, unresolved V genes explain under half, and the rest has no known cause. Clonal size and the V and J genes are those of that table, whereas D and trimming came from the DNA. Present in this sample are about 140,000 clones, approximately 90% of which were seen just once. Roughly 1.3% of the sample is held by the ten biggest clonotypes.

The sample's time point label, decoded: about 28 days (+/-7) after the second vaccine dose. AZD1222 recipients whose second dose came at about 4 weeks and those whose second dose came at about 12 weeks were combined into one group, since spike-specific TCR depth and breadth did not differ between the two schedules. The vaccinee samples were drawn from two UK trials, COV001 and COV002, one of which was a single-blind randomized controlled phase 2/3 trial testing AZD1222 (ChAdOx1 nCoV-19) in healthy adults. Trial participant PBMC samples were collected at day 0 and day 28 after the second dose for TCRbeta chain sequencing.

The chain joins TRBV11-2 to TRBJ2-2; TRBD2 is perhaps the D gene, given 7 matching bases. The sample in question was peripheral blood, obtained 28 days after the second AZD1222 dose. This sequence originates from an adult who received the AZD1222 COVID-19 vaccine. CDR3 region: CASSFGGPGELFF. The nucleotide sequence is TGTGCCAGCAGCTTCGGGGGGCCCGGGGAGCTGTTTTTT.